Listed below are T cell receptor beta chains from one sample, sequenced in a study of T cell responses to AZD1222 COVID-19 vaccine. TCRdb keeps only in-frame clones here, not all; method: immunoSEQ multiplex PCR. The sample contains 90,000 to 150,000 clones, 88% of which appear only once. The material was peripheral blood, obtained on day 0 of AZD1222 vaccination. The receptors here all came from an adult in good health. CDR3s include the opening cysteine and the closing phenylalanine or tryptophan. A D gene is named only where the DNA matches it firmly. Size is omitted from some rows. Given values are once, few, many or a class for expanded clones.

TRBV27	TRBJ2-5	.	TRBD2	CASSLRLAGAGETQYF	TGTGCCAGCAGTTTACGACTAGCGGGGGCCGGGGAGACCCAGTACTTC
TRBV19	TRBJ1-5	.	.	CASSGPGRLNQPQHF	TGTGCCAGTAGTGGACCCGGACGGCTCAATCAGCCCCAGCATTTT
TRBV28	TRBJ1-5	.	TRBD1	CASSPTPGTGPRGAQHF	TGTGCCAGCAGTCCTACCCCCGGGACAGGGCCCCGGGGGGCCCAGCATTTT
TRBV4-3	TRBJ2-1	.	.	CASSQDLRLVGTKQFF	TGCGCCAGCAGCCAAGATCTAAGGCTAGTAGGTACCAAGCAGTTCTTC
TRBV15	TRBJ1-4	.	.	CATSRARAGNEKLFF	TGTGCCACCAGCAGAGCGAGGGCAGGAAATGAAAAACTGTTTTTT
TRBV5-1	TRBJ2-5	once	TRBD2	CASSFNSGGPVQETQYF	TGCGCCAGCAGCTTTAATAGCGGGGGGCCCGTCCAAGAGACCCAGTACTTC
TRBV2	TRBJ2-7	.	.	CASSEPDGRSSYEQYF	TGTGCCAGCAGTGAACCCGACGGACGCAGCTCCTACGAGCAGTACTTC
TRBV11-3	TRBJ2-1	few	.	CASSLDQGGSAVSYNEQFF	TGTGCCAGCAGCTTAGATCAAGGGGGTTCGGCAGTCTCCTACAATGAGCAGTTCTTC
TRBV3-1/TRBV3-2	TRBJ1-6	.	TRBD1	CASSQDLTGVISPLHF	TGTGCCAGCAGCCAAGATCTTACAGGGGTAATTTCACCCCTCCACTTT
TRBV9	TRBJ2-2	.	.	CASSVGRGELFF	TGTGCCAGCAGCGTAGGTAGAGGGGAGCTGTTTTTT
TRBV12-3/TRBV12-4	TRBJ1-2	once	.	CASRHGANYGYTF	TGTGCCAGCAGACACGGGGCGAACTATGGCTACACCTTC
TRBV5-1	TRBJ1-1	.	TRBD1	CASSLPGQGRNTEAFF	TGCGCCAGCAGCTTACCGGGACAGGGGAGGAACACTGAAGCTTTCTTT
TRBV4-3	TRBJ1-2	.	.	CASSQVSGNYGYTF	TGCGCCAGCAGCCAAGTCAGTGGAAACTATGGCTACACCTTC
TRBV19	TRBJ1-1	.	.	CASSIARRSEAFF	TGTGCCAGTAGTATTGCCCGCCGGTCGGAAGCTTTCTTT
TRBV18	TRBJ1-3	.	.	CASSLQEAGNTIYF	TGTGCCAGCTCACTACAGGAGGCTGGAAACACCATATATTTT
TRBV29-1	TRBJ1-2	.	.	CSVGSYYGYTF	TGCAGCGTTGGCAGTTACTATGGCTACACCTTC
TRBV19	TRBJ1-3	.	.	CASSTDFGNTIYF	TGTGCCAGTAGTACAGATTTCGGAAACACCATATATTTT
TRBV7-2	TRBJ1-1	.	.	CASSFAGLNTEAFF	TGTGCCAGCAGTTTTGCAGGGCTGAACACTGAAGCTTTCTTT
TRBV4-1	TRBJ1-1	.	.	CASSQATDSTNTEAFF	TGCGCCAGCAGCCAAGCTACAGATTCTACTAACACTGAAGCTTTCTTT
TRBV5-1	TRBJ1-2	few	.	CASSLAGSLSLSF	TGCGCCAGCAGCTTGGCCGGCAGCCTATCCCTCTCCTTC
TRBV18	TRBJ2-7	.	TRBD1	CASSPLPGDRGYEQYF	TGTGCCAGCTCACCCCTACCCGGGGACAGGGGCTACGAGCAGTACTTC
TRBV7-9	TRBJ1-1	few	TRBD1	CASSPTGEAFF	TGTGCCAGCAGCCCGACAGGGGAAGCTTTCTTT
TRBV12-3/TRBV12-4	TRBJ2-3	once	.	CASSYTDTQYF	TGTGCCAGCAGCTACACAGATACGCAGTATTTT
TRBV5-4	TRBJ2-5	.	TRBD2	CASSLVVLAGGQETQYF	TGTGCCAGCAGCTTGGTAGTGCTAGCGGGGGGACAAGAGACCCAGTACTTC
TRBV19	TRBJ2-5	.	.	CASSIDKLTGRETQYF	TGTGCCAGTAGTATAGATAAGCTAACTGGGAGAGAGACCCAGTACTTC
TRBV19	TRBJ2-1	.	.	CASSIANYNEQFF	TGTGCCAGTAGTATCGCGAACTACAATGAGCAGTTCTTC
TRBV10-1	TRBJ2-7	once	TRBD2	CASGTTSGGRHEQYF	TGCGCCAGCGGTACGACTAGCGGGGGACGGCACGAGCAGTACTTC
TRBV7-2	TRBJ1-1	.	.	CASSPQRGRNTEAFF	TGTGCCAGCAGCCCCCAGAGGGGACGGAACACTGAAGCTTTCTTT
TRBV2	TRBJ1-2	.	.	CASTPEGRGYTF	TGTGCCAGCACCCCGGAGGGACGGGGCTACACCTTC
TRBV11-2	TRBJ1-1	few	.	CASSQDRNTEAFF	TGTGCCAGCAGCCAGGACCGAAACACTGAAGCTTTCTTT
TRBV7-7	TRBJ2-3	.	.	CASSLDSGGTDTQYF	TGTGCCAGCAGCTTGGACTCAGGAGGCACAGATACGCAGTATTTT
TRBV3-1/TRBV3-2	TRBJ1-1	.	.	CASSQGGQVPLNTEAFF	TGTGCCAGCAGCCAAGGGGGTCAAGTCCCCCTAAACACTGAAGCTTTCTTT
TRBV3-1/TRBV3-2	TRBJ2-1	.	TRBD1	CASSLRLGTGSTYNEQFF	TGTGCCAGCAGCCTACGCTTAGGGACAGGGAGTACCTACAATGAGCAGTTCTTC
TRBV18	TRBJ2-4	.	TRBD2	CASSPSGGENIQYF	TGTGCCAGCTCCCCGAGCGGGGGGGAAAACATTCAGTACTTC
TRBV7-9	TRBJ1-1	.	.	CASSLGRRETEAFF	TGTGCCAGCAGCTTAGGGCGGCGGGAAACTGAAGCTTTCTTT
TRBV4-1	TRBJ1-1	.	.	CASSHSDWLSEAFF	TGCGCCAGCAGCCACTCAGACTGGTTGTCTGAAGCTTTCTTT
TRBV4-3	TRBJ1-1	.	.	CASSRGAQTNTEAFF	TGCGCCAGCAGCCGAGGGGCACAGACGAACACTGAAGCTTTCTTT
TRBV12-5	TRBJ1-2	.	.	CASGLSSPGSGYTF	TGTGCTAGTGGTCTCTCCTCTCCGGGGAGCGGCTACACCTTC
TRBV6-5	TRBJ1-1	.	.	CASSYQANTEAFF	TGTGCCAGCAGTTACCAGGCGAACACTGAAGCTTTCTTT
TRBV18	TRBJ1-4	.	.	CASSPPGLYNEKLFF	TGTGCCAGCTCACCACCAGGACTGTATAATGAAAAACTGTTTTTT
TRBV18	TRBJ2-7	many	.	CASSPGGSEQYF	TGTGCCAGCTCACCAGGCGGCTCCGAGCAGTACTTC
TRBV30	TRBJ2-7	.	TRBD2	CAWRPGLAGGAYEQYF	TGTGCCTGGAGACCGGGACTAGCGGGTGGGGCCTACGAGCAGTACTTC
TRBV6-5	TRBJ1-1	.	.	CASSYHTEAFF	TGTGCCAGCAGTTACCACACTGAAGCTTTCTTT
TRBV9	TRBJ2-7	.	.	CASSVGNTYEQYF	TGTGCCAGCAGCGTAGGGAATACCTACGAGCAGTACTTC
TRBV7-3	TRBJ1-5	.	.	CASSSPGATQPQHF	TGTGCCAGCAGCTCCCCGGGGGCAACGCAGCCCCAGCATTTT
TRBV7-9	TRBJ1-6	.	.	CASSPGGSPLHF	TGTGCCAGCAGCCCGGGGGGTTCACCCCTCCACTTT